These 4 T cell receptor beta chains were sequenced from one sample in a study of T cells expressing NK-cell markers. With the 5' RACE reads reprocessed, TCRdb shows one record per CDR3 protein and no DNA. This table holds about 400,000 distinct CDR3 sequences. Sequencing was performed on blood T cells: a sorted CD56 or NKG2C T cell subset, CD4+ or CD8+ T cells, or bulk PBMC T cells (not recorded which). The receptors here all came from a woman aged 50 to 60 in good health.

The V gene is TRBV7-8, the J gene TRBJ2-3; TCRdb lists TRBD2, though no DNA is available to test this call. The CDR3 covers 16 residues. Per the germline V gene, CDR1 is SGHVS and CDR2 is FQNEAQ. This chain's CDR3 is CASSSGTSGRAHTQYF.

This rearrangement joins TRBV5-5 to TRBJ2-3; TCRdb gives TRBD2 as the D gene, but with no DNA this cannot be confirmed. Germline V CDR1 and CDR2: SGHKS, YYEKEE (reference sequence). This CDR3 is built from 18 residues. The CDR3 here is CASSASVGLAGVVDTQYF.

The genes are TRBV3-1 and TRBJ2-5; TCRdb selects TRBD1, and the lack of DNA leaves this call unchecked. The germline gives CDR1 LGHDT, CDR2 YNNKEL (reference sequence). The CDR3 sequence is 15 residues long. The CDR3 region is CATSNQGGAMETQYF.

This sequence joins TRBV27 and TRBJ2-7. The germline CDR1 and CDR2 sequences are MNHEY and SMNVEV (reference sequence). This CDR3 has 14 residues. This chain's CDR3 is CASSPSTGRNKQYF.